This T cell receptor (beta chain) was documented in a study of blood T cell repertoires in COVID-19. About the research overall: Samples of COVID-19 (acute and convalescent) were obtained from the United States, Italy and Spain. PBMCs, B-cell-depleted T cells, or T cells provided the cDNA or gDNA that made up the material.

Original analysis: Cell counts per sample came from amplifying reference gene primers. Libraries were prepared by immunoSEQ multiplex PCR; TCRdb keeps only in-frame clonotypes and omits some of them. The V and J calls and clone size were taken over from that table, and D and trimming were inferred from the DNA. Of 150,000 to 200,000 clones in the sample, around 90% were seen once. Sequencing used peripheral blood. The sequence was obtained from a man aged 60 to 69 with active or convalescent COVID-19.

The CDR3 region has the DNA TGTGCCATCAGTGAGCAGGGGCGAGACACTGAAGCTTTCTTT. This translates into CAISEQGRDTEAFF. V usage is TRBV10-3 and J usage is TRBJ1-1; TRBD1 is a possible D gene (6 bases). CDR3 length: 14 residues. Germline V lookup: CDR1 ENHRY, CDR2 SYGVKD. V lost 2 bases and J lost 3, with 10 bases in between.